This TCR beta chain comes out of a study of cytomegalovirus exposure and HLA in healthy donors. General observations from the study: For TCR beta chains, V- and J-gene trimming was later linked to a missense DCLRE1C variant. It was confirmed in vitro that a few of the CMV-associated chains were specific for CMV antigens. The authors later found most CMV-associated TCR beta chains appeared HLA-restricted.

This clone was counted a few times. Its antigen is not identified. Use of 60 Vbeta and 13 Jbeta primers characterized the PCR. Profiled with immunoSEQ multiplex PCR; TCRdb holds only in-frame clones, not every one. In the table there are some 200,000 clones, over 70% of which are singletons. CDR3 length: 15 amino acids. Germline loops: CDR1 MNHEY, CDR2 SMNVEV (reference sequence). V shed 3 bases, J shed 4 bases, and the junction held 4 bases outside the gene matches. Sequencing was carried out using PBMCs. This clonotype was obtained from a man in his forties or fifties in good health and CMV-seronegative. V is TRBV27 and J is TRBJ1-5, with 9 bases lining up with TRBD1. The CDR3 loop is CASSLTGGGNQPQHF. CDR3 in DNA: TGTGCCAGCAGTTTGACAGGGGGTGGGAATCAGCCCCAGCATTTT.